One and the same sample provided the 13 T cell receptor beta chains below, sequenced in a study of blood T cell repertoires in COVID-19. Clones were sequenced by immunoSEQ multiplex PCR, and TCRdb holds only the in-frame ones, with some missing. The sample includes approximately 220,000 clones, just over 85% seen only once; the top ten take 3.5% to 4%. Sequencing used PBMCs or T cells enriched from blood (not recorded which). The receptors stem from a woman aged 35 to 49 with acute COVID-19.

This clone was detected a few times. The J gene is TRBJ2-7, the V gene TRBV2; a possible D gene is TRBD1 (6 bases). Germline CDR1 is SNHLY and CDR2 is FYNNEI. The CDR3 contains 12 residues. Trimming stripped 6 bases from V and 6 bases from J, with 12 bases between. CDR3 in amino acids: CASRGGGSEQYF. The CDR3 DNA is TGTGCCAGCAGAGGGGGTGGGAGCGAGCAGTACTTC.

The chain joins TRBV19 to TRBJ2-5; 7 nucleotides align to TRBD2. CDR3 size: 15 residues. Per the germline V gene, CDR1 is LNHDA and CDR2 is SQIVND (reference sequence). With V trimmed by 6 bases and J by 4 bases, 11 bases remained unmatched. The CDR3 DNA follows: TGTGCCAGTAGCCCAAGCGGGACTTCAGTAGAGACCCAGTACTTC. It translates to CASSPSGTSVETQYF.

J is TRBJ1-2 and V is TRBV2; TRBD1 matches at 7 bases. Trimming cost V 8 bases and J 6 bases; bases outside gene matches: 6. The CDR3 is 12 amino acids. Germline-derived CDR1 and CDR2 are SNHLY and FYNNEI. The CDR3 DNA reads as TGTGCCAGCCAGGGGGTATTCGATGGCTACACCTTC. Translating gives CASQGVFDGYTF.

The chain recombines TRBV19 with TRBJ1-5; tentatively, D is TRBD1 (6 bases). Germline loops: CDR1 LNHDA, CDR2 SQIVND (reference sequence). V lost 2 bases and J lost 0, with 11 bases in between. The CDR3 spans 16 residues. Here the CDR3 reads CASSIWAGDSNQPQHF. In DNA, the CDR3 is TGTGCCAGTAGTATATGGGCAGGGGATAGCAATCAGCCCCAGCATTTT. The variable domain in full, with the rest retrieved from reference TRBV19 and TRBJ1-5, is DGGITQSPKYLFRKEGQNVTLSCEQNLNHDAMYWYRQDPGQGLRLIYYSQIVNDFQKGDIAEGYSVSREKKESFPLTVTSAQKNPTAFYLCASSIWAGDSNQPQHFGDGTRLSIL.

The chain couples TRBV1 to TRBJ2-7; TRBD2 was called by the table and not checked on the DNA. TRBV1 constitutes a pseudogene. The CDR3 has 17 amino acids. The CDR3 here is CTSSQGQGAGEGLEQYF. CDR3 coding DNA: TGCACCAGCAGCCAAGGACAGGGAGCGGGAGAGGGGCTCGAGCAGTACTTC.

This sequence joins TRBV18 and TRBJ2-5; possible D gene TRBD1, 5 bases. Germline lookup yields CDR1 KGHSH and CDR2 LQKENI. Between the trimmed V and J ends, which lost 3 bases and 2 bases, there was a span of 7 bases. This CDR3 region has 13 residues. In nucleotides, the CDR3 is TGTGCCAGCTCACCGAGACAGCAAGAGACCCAGTACTTC. This codes for CASSPRQQETQYF.

The chain recombines TRBV11-2 with TRBJ2-1; 8 bases are shared with TRBD2. Trimming removed 2 bases from V and 7 bases from J; junction bases left unmatched: 7. Germline V CDR1 and CDR2: SGHAT, FQNNGV. The CDR3 length is 15 residues. CDR3 protein: CASSLKAGGGNEQFF. The CDR3 DNA sequence: TGTGCCAGCAGCTTAAAGGCGGGAGGTGGGAATGAGCAGTTCTTC.

The chain combines TRBV12-3 or TRBV12-4 with TRBJ2-1, with 10 bases matching TRBD2. The CDR3 extends over 11 amino acids. V was clipped by 7 bases and J by 12 bases; unmatched bases: 3. CDR3 protein: CASTSGSGQFF. The CDR3 nucleotides are TGTGCCAGCACTAGCGGGAGCGGGCAGTTCTTC.

V and J are TRBV5-1 and TRBJ1-1; D unresolved. Trimming cost V 0 bases and J 6 bases, with 12 bases left between them. Germline V gene data show CDR1 as SGHRS and CDR2 as YFSETQ. The CDR3 spans 14 residues. The CDR3 sequence: CASSLAVSVAEAFF. The CDR3 nucleotides read TGCGCCAGCAGCTTGGCCGTATCCGTCGCTGAAGCTTTCTTT.

The V and J genes are TRBV5-6 and TRBJ1-2; TRBD1 matches 8 bases. Losses at the gene ends were 4 bases for V and 4 bases for J; bases not matched to a gene: 3. Germline lookup yields CDR1 SGHDT and CDR2 YYEEEE. The CDR3 has 13 residues. The CDR3 DNA sequence: TGTGCCAGCAGCCCTCAGGGGGCCTATGGCTACACCTTC. It is translated as CASSPQGAYGYTF.

V usage is TRBV10-3 and J usage is TRBJ1-2; the D gene is possibly TRBD1 (6 bases). CDR1 and CDR2 from the germline V gene are ENHRY and SYGVKD. CDR3 length equals 14 residues. Trimming cost V 4 bases and J 1 base, with 10 bases left between them. CDR3 sequence reads: CAISAGALNYGYTF. CDR3 in DNA: TGTGCCATCAGTGCAGGGGCTCTTAACTATGGCTACACCTTC.

The rearrangement links TRBV7-2 to TRBJ2-2; perhaps TRBD1 as D (5 bases). The CDR3 has 13 residues. CDR1 and CDR2 (germline): SGHTA, FQGNSA. The V gene lost 7 bases and the J gene lost 3 bases, with 9 bases spanning the gap. Here the CDR3 DNA reads TGTGCCAGCACGGACACCTACACCGGGGAGCTGTTTTTT. It is translated as CASTDTYTGELFF.

This clone occurred once. V usage is TRBV7-9 and J usage is TRBJ1-1, with D possibly matching TRBD1 (5 bases). Germline CDR1 reads SEHNR; CDR2 reads FQNEAQ (reference sequence). The V and J ends lost 3 bases and 0 bases respectively, with 23 bases between them. The length of the CDR3 is 19 residues. The CDR3 DNA is TGTGCCAGCAGCTTTCCTTACCTGGAGGGACGAACTATGAACACTGAAGCTTTCTTT. Translating gives CASSFPYLEGRTMNTEAFF.